The next 25 T cell receptor beta chains were all read from a single sample in a study of beta chain features in type 1 diabetes. The study's findings and limits: When Type 1 diabetes patients were examined, their TCRB CDR3s proved moderately but significantly shorter in all four CD4+ subsets.

Their target antigens are unknown. cDNA synthesis used the whole RNA isolate, giving expressed TCRB sequences. The data were produced by immunoSEQ multiplex PCR, yet TCRdb's version contains in-frame clones alone and is incomplete. The table records hundreds of thousands of clones, 14% to 15% of them present only once. Material: naive CD4+ T cells from blood. The receptor source for this set is a man between 18 and 29 years old with type 1 diabetes.

V usage is TRBV4-2 and J usage is TRBJ2-6; TRBD1 agrees at 8 bases. CDR3 length: 18 residues. Germline lookup yields CDR1 LGHNA and CDR2 YNFKEQ. The J segment lost 2 bases and the V segment lost 2 bases, leaving 8 bases of the junction unmatched. Written as DNA, the CDR3 is TGTGCCAGCAGCCAACCGGGACAGGTATCACCTGGGGCCAACGTCCTGACTTTC. This translates into CASSQPGQVSPGANVLTF.

This clone was seen a handful of times. The chain carries TRBV9 and TRBJ2-3, with a possible D match to TRBD2 (6 bases). This CDR3 has 15 amino acids. Germline V lookup: CDR1 SGDLS, CDR2 YYNGEE. The germline V and J ends were trimmed by 2 bases and 1 base, with 11 bases remaining between them. Written as DNA, the CDR3 is TGTGCCAGCAGCGTGAGGTCGGGAGGCACAGATACGCAGTATTTT. Its translation: CASSVRSGGTDTQYF.

In this sample, this clone turned up a few times. This chain connects TRBV25-1 to TRBJ2-7, with 13 positions matching TRBD2. V dropped 3 bases and J dropped 3; count of bases not matched to a gene: 8. In germline, CDR1 is MGHDK, CDR2 SYGVNS. This CDR3 is built from 17 residues. The CDR3 region has the DNA TGTGCCAGCAGTGATTTTCCTCGGACTAGCGGGAGCTACGAGCAGTACTTC. Protein sequence: CASSDFPRTSGSYEQYF.

This chain links TRBV10-3 with TRBJ1-5; no firm D call. Germline V lookup: CDR1 ENHRY, CDR2 SYGVKD. V gave up 4 bases and J gave up 3 bases, with 10 bases separating them. The CDR3 is 14 residues long. The CDR3, as DNA: TGTGCCATCAGTGGTCGGGGTCCCAATCAGCCCCAGCATTTT. Amino acids: CAISGRGPNQPQHF.

This clone was found a few times. The rearrangement links TRBV28 to TRBJ2-3; the match to TRBD1 covers 7 bases. The CDR3 has 17 amino acids. From germline, CDR1 is MDHEN and CDR2 SYDVKM. V was clipped by 1 base and J by 2 bases; unmatched bases: 9. CDR3 nucleotide sequence: TGTGCCAGCAGTTTATACCGGGACAGTCAATTCACAGATACGCAGTATTTT. Amino acid sequence: CASSLYRDSQFTDTQYF. Filled out from reference TRBV28 and TRBJ2-3, the complete variable domain reads DVKVTQSSRYLVKRTGEKVFLECVQDMDHENMFWYRQDPGLGLRLIYFSYDVKMKEKGDIPEGYSVSREKKERFSLILESASTNQTSMYLCASSLYRDSQFTDTQYFGPGTRLTVL.

In its sample, this clone was seen a few times. The V and J genes are TRBV18 and TRBJ2-7, with D tentatively TRBD1 (6 bases). The CDR3 length is 17 residues. V was pared by 4 bases and J by 2 bases, with 21 bases between. CDR1 KGHSH and CDR2 LQKENI come from the germline V gene. The CDR3 region has the DNA TGTGCCAGCTCACATATCCCCACAGGGTCGACAACCTACGAGCAGTACTTC. It codes for CASSHIPTGSTTYEQYF.

The table lists this clone with a few counts. V is TRBV25-1 and J is TRBJ2-7, with D tentatively TRBD2 (5 bases). The V end was cut by 4 bases, the J end by 3 bases, with 10 bases between. This CDR3 has 13 residues. The germline V gene has CDR1 MGHDK and CDR2 SYGVNS. CDR3 in DNA: TGTGCCAGCAGTGTAGTAAGCGGCTACGAGCAGTACTTC. Its protein product is CASSVVSGYEQYF.

This clone was seen a handful of times. J is TRBJ2-7 and V is TRBV21-1; TRBD2 reflects the table's D call only, with no check against the DNA. TRBV21-1 corresponds to a pseudogene. The CDR3 is 15 amino acids. DNA of the CDR3: TGTGCCAGCAGCAAAGAGCGGGCCCCCCACTACGAGCAGTACTTC. Its translation: CASSKERAPHYEQYF.

This chain links TRBV7-8 with TRBJ2-2; D may be TRBD2 (6 bases). CDR3 size: 16 residues. Germline V lookup: CDR1 SGHVS, CDR2 FQNEAQ. With 5 bases removed from V and 2 bases from J, the gap between germline ends came to 15 bases. CDR3 in amino acids: CASSTGWDSNTGELFF. The CDR3 DNA is TGTGCCAGCAGCACAGGCTGGGACTCCAACACCGGGGAGCTGTTTTTT.

The V gene is TRBV5-1, the J gene TRBJ2-1, with a tentative D call TRBD1 (5 bases). The germline gives CDR1 SGHRS, CDR2 YFSETQ. CDR3 length equals 16 residues. V was shortened by 2 bases and J by 1 base, with 13 bases between the two germline ends. CDR3 coding DNA: TGCGCCAGCAGCTTACAGGCGCCAAAATCCTACAATGAGCAGTTCTTC. It specifies CASSLQAPKSYNEQFF. Full variable domain (rest looked up from reference TRBV5-1 and TRBJ2-1): KAGVTQTPRYLIKTRGQQVTLSCSPISGHRSVSWYQQTPGQGLQFLFEYFSETQRNKGNFPGRFSGRQFSNSRSEMNVSTLELGDSALYLCASSLQAPKSYNEQFFGPGTRLTVL.

The CDR3 DNA is TGTGCCAGCATCCCGGGGGGGAGGGGGCAAGAGACCCAGTACTTC. Translation gives CASIPGGRGQETQYF. This chain connects TRBV28 to TRBJ2-5; 8 bases are a match to TRBD2. Trimming cost V 7 bases and J 2 bases; bases outside gene matches: 9. The germline gives CDR1 MDHEN, CDR2 SYDVKM. The length of the CDR3 is 15 residues. The whole variable domain, remainder taken from reference TRBV28 and TRBJ2-5, is DVKVTQSSRYLVKRTGEKVFLECVQDMDHENMFWYRQDPGLGLRLIYFSYDVKMKEKGDIPEGYSVSREKKERFSLILESASTNQTSMYLCASIPGGRGQETQYFGPGTRLLVL.

This clone has a handful of counts. The gene calls are TRBV10-3 and TRBJ2-1; TRBD2 agrees at 13 bases. Germline CDR1 and CDR2: ENHRY and SYGVKD. CDR3 length: 16 residues. V lost 6 bases to trimming and J lost 2 bases; unmatched junction nucleotides: 4. The CDR3, as DNA: TGTGCCATCAGGATGGGGACTAGCGGGACCTACAATGAGCAGTTCTTC. It specifies CAIRMGTSGTYNEQFF.

This clone has a handful of counts. The chain joins TRBV30 to TRBJ1-2; 7 nucleotides agree with TRBD1. Germline-derived CDR1 and CDR2 are GTSNPN and SVGIG (reference sequence). The CDR3 is 13 residues long. J was trimmed by 8 bases and V by 7 bases; bases with no gene match: 13. DNA of the CDR3: TGTGCCTTCGCCCGACAGGGTTGGGAAGGCTACACCTTC. As protein: CAFARQGWEGYTF.

V is TRBV30 and J is TRBJ2-2; D call uncertain. The CDR3 is 13 amino acids. Trimming took off 2 bases at V and 3 bases at J, with 7 bases between the two ends. Germline V gene lookup returns CDR1 GTSNPN and CDR2 SVGIG (reference sequence). CDR3 nucleotide sequence: TGTGCCTGGAGTACCACGGACACCGGGGAGCTGTTTTTT. Its translation: CAWSTTDTGELFF.

This clone was seen a few times. V is TRBV19 and J is TRBJ2-4; perhaps TRBD2 as D (5 bases). Trimming took 5 bases from V and 3 from J, leaving 11 bases between them. The CDR3 consists of 14 residues. Germline CDR1 LNHDA, CDR2 SQIVND (reference sequence). The DNA of the CDR3 is TGTGCCAGTAGTGGAGGCTGGGGCAAAAACATTCAGTACTTC. Translation gives CASSGGWGKNIQYF.

This clone was detected only a few times. The chain recombines TRBV4-3 with TRBJ2-2; D might be TRBD1 (6 bases). V lost 4 bases and J lost 2, with 17 bases in between. Germline V lookup: CDR1 LGHNA, CDR2 YSLEER. CDR3 size: 17 residues. CDR3 sequence (DNA): TGCGCCAGCAGCCCTGAAAACAGGGCCTTTAACACCGGGGAGCTGTTTTTT. Its translation is CASSPENRAFNTGELFF.

The chain employs TRBV10-2 and TRBJ2-5, with D tentatively TRBD1 (5 bases). The V end was cut by 3 bases, the J end by 5 bases, with 13 bases between. This CDR3 is built from 14 residues. Germline CDR1 reads WSHSY; CDR2 reads SAAADI. The CDR3 protein is CASSDERGAETQYF. As DNA, the CDR3 is TGCGCCAGCAGTGATGAAAGGGGCGCGGAGACCCAGTACTTC.

In this sample, this clone turned up a few times. The rearrangement uses TRBV7-2 and TRBJ2-7; 11 bases map to TRBD1. V lost 4 bases and J lost 4; bases outside the gene matches: 6. Germline V lookup: CDR1 SGHTA, CDR2 FQGNSA. The CDR3 has 15 residues. In DNA, the CDR3 is TGTGCCAGCAGCTGGAATGGACAGGGGGCGTACGAGCAGTACTTC. It codes for CASSWNGQGAYEQYF.

This clone has just a few counts. The chain links TRBV19 to TRBJ2-1; 7 bases fit TRBD2. Trimming at V came to 3 bases and at J to 7 bases, leaving 3 bases not matched to a gene. The germline gives CDR1 LNHDA, CDR2 SQIVND (reference sequence). The CDR3 totals 13 residues. CDR3 region: CASSIGGGNEQFF. CDR3 bases: TGTGCCAGTAGTATTGGGGGGGGGAATGAGCAGTTCTTC.

V and J are TRBV11-2 and TRBJ2-3; 7 bases are a match to TRBD2. The CDR3 contains 18 residues. Germline loops: CDR1 SGHAT, CDR2 FQNNGV. After removal of 1 base from V and 6 bases from J, the junction contained 16 bases not matched to a gene. In DNA, the CDR3 is TGTGCCAGCAGCTTAGCGTTTCGGCGGGAGAATCAGACGGATACGCAGTATTTT. Encoded protein: CASSLAFRRENQTDTQYF.

This chain links TRBV2 with TRBJ1-1; D not resolved. In germline, CDR1 is SNHLY, CDR2 FYNNEI. There are 12 residues in the CDR3. Trimming shortened V by 6 bases and J by 7 bases, and 12 bases separated the two germline ends. CDR3 sequence (DNA): TGTGCCAGCAGCCCGGGAGGGATTGAAGCTTTCTTT. This encodes CASSPGGIEAFF. The variable domain in full, with the rest retrieved from reference TRBV2 and TRBJ1-1, is EPEVTQTPSHQVTQMGQEVILRCVPISNHLYFYWYRQILGQKVEFLVSFYNNEISEKSEIFDDQFSVERPDGSNFTLKIRSTKLEDSAMYFCASSPGGIEAFFGQGTRLTVV.

The rearrangement uses TRBV7-2 and TRBJ1-1; D perhaps matches TRBD1 (5 bases). V was cut by 5 bases and J by 6 bases, with 16 bases left in between. This CDR3 comprises 14 residues. Germline V CDR1 and CDR2: SGHTA, FQGNSA. The CDR3 nucleotides read TGTGCCAGCAGCCCCATTCGTCGGGGGGCTGAAGCTTTCTTT. It yields the protein CASSPIRRGAEAFF.

The rearrangement uses TRBV19 and TRBJ1-1; tentatively, D is TRBD1 (6 bases). Trimming stripped 7 bases from V and 3 bases from J, with 21 bases between. Germline V lookup: CDR1 LNHDA, CDR2 SQIVND (reference sequence). This CDR3 has 16 amino acids. CDR3 residues: CASTLRTAQGDTEAFF. Here the CDR3 DNA reads TGTGCCAGTACCCTCCGGACAGCGCAAGGGGACACTGAAGCTTTCTTT.

This clone was observed a handful of times. The chain combines TRBV5-1 with TRBJ2-1; tentatively, D is TRBD2 (7 bases). Germline loops: CDR1 SGHRS, CDR2 YFSETQ. Trimming cost V 3 bases and J 9 bases, with 16 bases left between them. The CDR3 loop spans 14 amino acids. CDR3 region: CASSWGGPGTEQFF. Here the CDR3 DNA reads TGCGCCAGCAGCTGGGGGGGGCCAGGGACTGAGCAGTTCTTC.

This clone was observed a handful of times. The chain recombines TRBV10-3 with TRBJ1-2, with D tentatively TRBD1 (5 bases). Trimming cost V 6 bases and J 4 bases, with 15 bases left between them. This CDR3 spans 14 amino acids. The germline CDR1 and CDR2 sequences are ENHRY and SYGVKD. This chain's CDR3 is CAIRRTSQPYGYTF. CDR3 bases: TGTGCCATCAGAAGGACATCTCAACCCTATGGCTACACCTTC.